The clone carrying this T cell receptor beta chain came up a few times. The sample is drawn from a study of patients and donors after allogeneic stem cell transplantation. MiXCR was run by TCRdb on the RT-PCR reads, yielding one entry per CDR3 protein. The sample includes approximately 250,000 distinct CDR3 sequences, 12% to 15% of them seen just once. The germline CDR1 and CDR2 sequences are SGHDN and FVKESK. V lost 0 bases and J lost 5, with 8 bases in between. This CDR3 is 14 amino acids long. The TCR comes from a human donor who was either an allogeneic HSCT recipient or a stem cell or donor lymphocyte infusion donor (not recorded which). It is not recorded whose cells these are; they may come from a transplant donor. Sequenced material: blood, either unsorted or a sorted T cell fraction (not recorded which). The rearrangement uses TRBV14 and TRBJ1-3; D is possibly TRBD1 (5 bases). CDR3 DNA sequence: TGTGCCAGCAGCCAAGATGGGGGGAGAAACACCATATATTTT. Translating gives CASSQDGGRNTIYF.